The 14 T cell receptor beta chains presented below share a single source sample, sequenced in a study of T cell repertoires in cytomegalovirus infection (dated by TCRdb to between 2017 and 2020). TCRdb names Illumina HiSeq 1500 as the instrument used. TCRdb took the public reads, trimmed them with fastp at Q25, ran MiXCR for clone calling and kept in-frame beta chains. Identical CDR3 protein sequences are pooled into one entry, listed with their most common genes and DNA. A total of 900,000 to 950,000 distinct CDR3 sequences appear in this sample, roughly a third of them only once. Roughly 13% of the sample is held by the ten biggest clonotypes. These receptors' antigens are unknown. The intended sense of this specimen's treatment or condition label: in vitro stimulation with specific CMV peptide epitopes to enrich CMV-specific T cells. This material consisted of cultured CD8+ T cells from PBMCs, taken from culture after CMV antigen stimulation. All receptors come from a human donor in good health (CMV status not recorded). Some clones in this sample may be carry-over from other donors' samples.

A few counts support this clonotype. The rearrangement uses TRBV7-6 and TRBJ2-5; D assignment may be TRBD1 or TRBD2 (5 bases each). The V gene lost 3 bases and the J gene lost 2 bases, with 13 bases spanning the gap. Germline loops: CDR1 SGHVS, CDR2 FNYEAQ. The CDR3 has 15 residues. Here the CDR3 reads CASSFGTSAQETQYF. CDR3 in DNA: TGTGCCAGCAGCTTTGGGACGAGCGCTCAAGAGACCCAGTACTTC. Full variable domain (outside the CDR3, taken from reference TRBV7-6 and TRBJ2-5): GAGVSQSPRYKVTKRGQDVALRCDPISGHVSLYWYRQALGQGPEFLTYFNYEAQQDKSGLPNDRFSAERPEGSISTLTIQRTEQRDSAMYRCASSFGTSAQETQYFGPGTRLLVL.

The V and J genes are TRBV6-1 and TRBJ2-3; no definite D call. This CDR3 region has 15 residues. Between the trimmed V and J ends, which lost 7 bases and 2 bases, there was a span of 16 bases. The germline V gene has CDR1 MNHNS and CDR2 SASEGT. The CDR3 coding sequence is TGTGCCAGCACCCAAGAAGGTGCTTCCACAGATACGCAGTATTTT. The encoded protein is CASTQEGASTDTQYF.

Many counts were recorded for this clonotype. CDR3 in DNA: TGTGCCAGCAGCTCAGGACAGGAGAGCTATGGCTACACCTTC. It yields the protein CASSSGQESYGYTF. The chain is built from TRBV5-4 and TRBJ1-2, with TRBD1 matching 7 bases. Germline CDR1 and CDR2: SGHNT and YYREEE (reference sequence). J lost 4 bases, V lost 3 bases, and 6 bases had no gene match. The CDR3 extends over 14 amino acids.

This chain uses TRBV20-1 with TRBJ2-1; 7 nucleotides line up with TRBD2. The ends lost 0 bases at V and 5 bases at J; junction bases unmatched: 7. Germline assignment: CDR1 DFQATT and CDR2 SNEGSKA (reference sequence). The CDR3 contains 15 residues. Written as DNA, the CDR3 is TGCAGTGCTAGAGATCGCCGGGACTACCACAATGAGCAGTTCTTC. Translated, it gives CSARDRRDYHNEQFF.

The chain carries TRBV27 and TRBJ1-2; D is unclear. Germline assignment: CDR1 MNHEY and CDR2 SMNVEV (reference sequence). The V end was cut by 5 bases, the J end by 3 bases, with 13 bases between. The CDR3 contains 14 residues. CDR3 region: CASSPIGGHYGYTF. CDR3 in DNA: TGTGCCAGCAGTCCCATTGGAGGTCACTATGGCTACACCTTC.

Only a few counts were recorded for this clonotype. The chain employs TRBV7-9 and TRBJ2-7; 7 nucleotides agree with TRBD1. Germline CDR1 is SEHNR and CDR2 is FQNEAQ (reference sequence). The CDR3 is 14 amino acids. Trimming cost V 3 bases and J 4 bases; bases outside gene matches: 6. The CDR3 sequence is CASSFEGAGYEQYF. The CDR3 DNA sequence: TGTGCCAGCAGCTTCGAGGGGGCAGGGTACGAGCAGTACTTC.

This clonotype was found many times. This chain uses TRBV7-6 with TRBJ2-3, with 8 bases aligning to TRBD2. After removal of 1 base from V and 1 base from J, the junction contained 7 bases not matched to a gene. Germline V gene sequence: CDR1 SGHVS, CDR2 FNYEAQ. This CDR3 is 17 amino acids long. CDR3 DNA: TGTGCCAGCAGCTTAGTAGGGCTAGCGGGCGGCACAGATACGCAGTATTTT. Protein sequence: CASSLVGLAGGTDTQYF.

The CDR3 region has the DNA TGTGCCAGCAGAACCGGGACAGCGGAGGAGACCCAGTACTTC. Translated: CASRTGTAEETQYF. The chain uses TRBV7-8 and TRBJ2-5; 7 positions agree with TRBD1. CDR3 length equals 14 residues. Per germline, CDR1 SGHVS and CDR2 FQNEAQ. The V segment lost 6 bases and the J segment 5 bases; nucleotides outside the gene matches: 9.

This clonotype was seen a single time. The chain has TRBV19 and TRBJ1-5; possibly TRBD1 for D (5 bases). Trimming took 5 bases from V and 0 from J, leaving 11 bases between them. The germline CDR1 and CDR2 sequences are LNHDA and SQIVND (reference sequence). The CDR3 extends over 15 amino acids. The CDR3 DNA is TGTGCCAGTAGTCCTGCACAGGATAGCAATCAGCCCCAGCATTTT. It specifies CASSPAQDSNQPQHF.

This clonotype was seen more than once but under ten times. V usage is TRBV7-9 and J usage is TRBJ2-5, with a possible D match to TRBD1 (5 bases). This CDR3 contains 16 residues. The V end lost 4 bases, the J end lost 7 bases, and 22 bases lay between the germline ends. CDR1 is SEHNR, CDR2 FQNEAQ, per germline (reference sequence). CDR3 residues: CASSSQVTDWAVTQYF. The CDR3, as DNA: TGTGCCAGCAGCTCTCAGGTGACAGATTGGGCAGTGACCCAGTACTTC. Drawing the rest from reference TRBV7-9 and TRBJ2-5, the complete variable domain is DTGVSQNPRHKITKRGQNVTFRCDPISEHNRLYWYRQTLGQGPEFLTYFQNEAQLEKSRLLSDRFSAERPKGSFSTLEIQRTEQGDSAMYLCASSSQVTDWAVTQYFGPGTRLLVL.

This clonotype was counted only a few times. The chain links TRBV7-9 to TRBJ1-2; 7 bases fit TRBD1. Germline trimming cut 6 bases from V and 0 bases from J; bases unmatched to any gene: 10. The CDR3 runs 16 residues. Germline V gene data show CDR1 as SEHNR and CDR2 as FQNEAQ (reference sequence). This chain's CDR3 is CASREIEGGANYGYTF. CDR3 coding DNA: TGTGCCAGCAGGGAGATCGAAGGGGGCGCTAACTATGGCTACACCTTC.

The genes are TRBV7-9 and TRBJ1-2; TRBD1 matches 8 bases. Germline V lookup: CDR1 SEHNR, CDR2 FQNEAQ (reference sequence). The CDR3 totals 14 residues. The junction had 3 bases not matched to a gene; V was cut back by 3 bases and J by 3 bases. The DNA of the CDR3 is TGTGCCAGCAGCTTCGCAGGGGGCTACTATGGCTACACCTTC. Protein: CASSFAGGYYGYTF.

The chain employs TRBV6-2 or TRBV6-3 and TRBJ2-3; 7 positions match TRBD2. J gave up 1 base and V 6 bases, and 10 bases lay outside the gene matches. In germline, CDR1 is MNHEY, CDR2 SVGEGT. The CDR3 loop spans 16 amino acids. The CDR3 loop reads CASSRDYFGGTDTQYF. The CDR3 nucleotides are TGTGCCAGCAGCCGGGACTACTTCGGGGGCACAGATACGCAGTATTTT.

This clonotype was observed at least ten times. This chain connects TRBV7-6 to TRBJ2-1; D is ambiguous. The CDR3 sequence is 15 residues long. Germline V lookup: CDR1 SGHVS, CDR2 FNYEAQ. V was shortened by 2 bases and J by 7 bases, with 15 bases between the two germline ends. Written as DNA, the CDR3 is TGTGCCAGCAGCTTATCGGGCCGATATATTAATGAGCAGTTCTTC. Translating gives CASSLSGRYINEQFF.